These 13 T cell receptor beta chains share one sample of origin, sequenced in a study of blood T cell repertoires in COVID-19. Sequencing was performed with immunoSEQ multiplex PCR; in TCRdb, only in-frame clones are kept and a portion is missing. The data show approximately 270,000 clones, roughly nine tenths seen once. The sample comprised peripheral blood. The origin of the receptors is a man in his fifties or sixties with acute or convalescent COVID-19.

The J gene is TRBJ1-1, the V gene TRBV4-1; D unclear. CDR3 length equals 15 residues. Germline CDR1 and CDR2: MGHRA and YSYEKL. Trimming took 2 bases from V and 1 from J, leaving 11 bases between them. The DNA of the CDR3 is TGCGCCAGCAGCCAAACTCCCACAGAGAACACTGAAGCTTTCTTT. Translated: CASSQTPTENTEAFF.

The CDR3 reads CASSPTPPGITGELFF. The DNA of the CDR3 is TGTGCCAGCTCCCCCACCCCTCCGGGGATCACCGGGGAGCTGTTTTTT. The chain employs TRBV18 and TRBJ2-2; possibly TRBD2 for D (5 bases). Germline CDR1 KGHSH, CDR2 LQKENI. V shed 6 bases and J shed 4 bases, with 18 bases lying between them. The CDR3 extends over 16 amino acids.

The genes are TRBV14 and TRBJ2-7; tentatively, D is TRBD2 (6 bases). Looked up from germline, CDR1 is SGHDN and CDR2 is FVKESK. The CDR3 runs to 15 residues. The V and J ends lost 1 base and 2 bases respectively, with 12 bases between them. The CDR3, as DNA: TGTGCCAGCAGCCAAGGTCGGAGGGGAGCCTACGAGCAGTACTTC. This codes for CASSQGRRGAYEQYF.

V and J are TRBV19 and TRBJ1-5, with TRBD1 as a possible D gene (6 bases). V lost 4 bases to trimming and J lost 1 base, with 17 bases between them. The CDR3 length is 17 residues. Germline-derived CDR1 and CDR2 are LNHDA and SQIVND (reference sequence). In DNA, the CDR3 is TGTGCCAGTAGTACAGGGGCCCTTTCGCGGAGCAATCAGCCCCAGCATTTT. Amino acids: CASSTGALSRSNQPQHF.

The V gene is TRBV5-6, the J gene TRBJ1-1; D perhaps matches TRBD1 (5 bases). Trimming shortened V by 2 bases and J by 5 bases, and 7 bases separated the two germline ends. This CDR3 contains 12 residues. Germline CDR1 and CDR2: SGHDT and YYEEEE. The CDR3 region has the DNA TGTGCCAGCAGCTTTGGGGCGACTGAAGCTTTCTTT. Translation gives CASSFGATEAFF.

The CDR3 sequence is CASSWGQGDTEAFF. DNA of the CDR3: TGCGCCAGCAGTTGGGGACAGGGGGACACTGAAGCTTTCTTT. The chain couples TRBV5-1 to TRBJ1-1; 11 bases line up with TRBD1. Losses at the gene ends were 5 bases for V and 3 bases for J; bases not matched to a gene: 3. The CDR3 extends over 14 amino acids. CDR1 and CDR2 (germline): SGHRS, YFSETQ.

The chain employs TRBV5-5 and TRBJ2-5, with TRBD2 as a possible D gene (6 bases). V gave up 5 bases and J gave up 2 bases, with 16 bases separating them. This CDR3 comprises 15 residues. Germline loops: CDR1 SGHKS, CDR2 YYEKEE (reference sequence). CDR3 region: CASSWGEGRQETQYF. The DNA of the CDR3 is TGTGCCAGCAGTTGGGGGGAAGGCAGGCAAGAGACCCAGTACTTC.

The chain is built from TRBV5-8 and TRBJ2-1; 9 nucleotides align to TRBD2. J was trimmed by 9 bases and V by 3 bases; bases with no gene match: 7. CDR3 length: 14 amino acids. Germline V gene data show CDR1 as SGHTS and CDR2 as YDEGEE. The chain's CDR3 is CASSWASGVGEQFF. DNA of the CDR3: TGTGCCAGCAGCTGGGCTAGCGGGGTCGGTGAGCAGTTCTTC. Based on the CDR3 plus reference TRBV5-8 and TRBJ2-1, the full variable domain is EAGVTQSPTHLIKTRGQQATLRCSPISGHTSVYWYQQALGLGLQFLLWYDEGEERNRGNFPPRFSGRQFPNYSSELNVNALELEDSALYLCASSWASGVGEQFFGPGTRLTVL.

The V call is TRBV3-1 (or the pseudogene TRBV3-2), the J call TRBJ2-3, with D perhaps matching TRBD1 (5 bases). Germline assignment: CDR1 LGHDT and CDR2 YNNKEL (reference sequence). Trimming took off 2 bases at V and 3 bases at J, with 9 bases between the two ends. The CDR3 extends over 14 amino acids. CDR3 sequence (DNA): TGTGCCAGCAGCCAAAGGGGTTGGACAGATACGCAGTATTTT. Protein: CASSQRGWTDTQYF.

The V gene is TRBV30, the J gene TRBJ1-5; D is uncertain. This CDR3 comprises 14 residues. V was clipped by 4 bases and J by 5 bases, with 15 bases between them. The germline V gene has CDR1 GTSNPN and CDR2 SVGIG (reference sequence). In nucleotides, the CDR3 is TGTGCCTGGACGCCCGGCAGCGGGCATCAGCCCCAGCATTTT. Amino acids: CAWTPGSGHQPQHF.

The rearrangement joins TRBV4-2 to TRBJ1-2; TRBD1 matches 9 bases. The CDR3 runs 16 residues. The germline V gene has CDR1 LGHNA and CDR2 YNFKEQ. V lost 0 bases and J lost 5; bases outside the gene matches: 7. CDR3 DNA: TGTGCCAGCAGCCAAGACCTCCCAGGACAGGGGTATGGCTACACCTTC. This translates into CASSQDLPGQGYGYTF.

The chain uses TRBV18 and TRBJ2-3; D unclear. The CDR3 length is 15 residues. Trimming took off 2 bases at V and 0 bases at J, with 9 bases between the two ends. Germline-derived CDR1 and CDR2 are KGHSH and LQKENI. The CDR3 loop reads CASSPTLSSTDTQYF. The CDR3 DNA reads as TGTGCCAGCTCACCAACTCTATCGAGCACAGATACGCAGTATTTT.

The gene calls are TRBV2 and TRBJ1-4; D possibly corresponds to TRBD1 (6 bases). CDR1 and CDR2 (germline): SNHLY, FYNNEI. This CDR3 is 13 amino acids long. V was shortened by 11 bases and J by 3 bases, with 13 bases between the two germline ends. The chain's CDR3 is CAERPGANEKLFF. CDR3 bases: TGTGCCGAACGCCCAGGGGCTAATGAAAAACTGTTTTTT.